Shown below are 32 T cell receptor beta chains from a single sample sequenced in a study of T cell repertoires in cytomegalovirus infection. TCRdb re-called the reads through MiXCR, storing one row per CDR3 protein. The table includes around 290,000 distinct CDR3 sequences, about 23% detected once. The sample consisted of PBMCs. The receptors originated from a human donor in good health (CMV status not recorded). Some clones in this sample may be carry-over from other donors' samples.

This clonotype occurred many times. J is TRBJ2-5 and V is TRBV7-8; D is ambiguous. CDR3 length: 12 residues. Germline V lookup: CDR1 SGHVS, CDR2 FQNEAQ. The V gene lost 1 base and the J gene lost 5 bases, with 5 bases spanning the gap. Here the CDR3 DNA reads TGTGCCAGCAGCTTAGGTCCGGAGACCCAGTACTTC. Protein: CASSLGPETQYF.

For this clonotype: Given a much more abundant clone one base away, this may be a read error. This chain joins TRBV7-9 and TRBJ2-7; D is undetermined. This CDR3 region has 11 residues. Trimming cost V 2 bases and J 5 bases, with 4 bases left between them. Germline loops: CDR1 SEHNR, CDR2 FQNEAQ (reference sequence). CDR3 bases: TGTGCCAGCAGCTTAACCCACGAGCAGTACTTC. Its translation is CASSLTHEQYF.

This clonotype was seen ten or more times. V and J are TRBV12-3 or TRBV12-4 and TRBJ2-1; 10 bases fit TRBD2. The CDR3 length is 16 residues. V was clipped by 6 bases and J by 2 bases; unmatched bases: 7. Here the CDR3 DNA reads TGTGCCAGCAGCCCTAGCGGGAGTAGGGCCTACAATGAGCAGTTCTTC. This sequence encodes CASSPSGSRAYNEQFF.

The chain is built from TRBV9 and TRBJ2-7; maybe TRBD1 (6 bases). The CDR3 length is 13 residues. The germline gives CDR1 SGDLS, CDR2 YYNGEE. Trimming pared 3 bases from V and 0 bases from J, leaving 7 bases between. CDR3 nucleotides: TGTGCCAGCAGCGGGGGACACTCCTACGAGCAGTACTTC. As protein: CASSGGHSYEQYF. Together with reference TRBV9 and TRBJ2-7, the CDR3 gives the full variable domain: DSGVTQTPKHLITATGQRVTLRCSPRSGDLSVYWYQQSLDQGLQFLIQYYNGEERAKGNILERFSAQQFPDLHSELNLSSLELGDSALYFCASSGGHSYEQYFGPGTRLTVT.

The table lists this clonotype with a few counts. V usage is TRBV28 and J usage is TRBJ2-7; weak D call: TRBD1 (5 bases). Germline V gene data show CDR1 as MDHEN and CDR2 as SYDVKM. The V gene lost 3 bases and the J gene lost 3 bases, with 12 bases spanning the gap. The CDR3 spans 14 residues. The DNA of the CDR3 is TGTGCCAGCAGTTTGGTCAGGGATGTCTACGAGCAGTACTTC. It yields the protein CASSLVRDVYEQYF.

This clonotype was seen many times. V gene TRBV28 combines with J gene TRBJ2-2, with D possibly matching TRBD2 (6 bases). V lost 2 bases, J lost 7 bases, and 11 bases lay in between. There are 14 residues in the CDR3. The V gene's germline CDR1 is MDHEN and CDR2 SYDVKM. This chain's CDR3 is CASSLQTRGGELFF. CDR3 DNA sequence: TGTGCCAGCAGTTTACAGACTAGAGGCGGGGAGCTGTTTTTT.

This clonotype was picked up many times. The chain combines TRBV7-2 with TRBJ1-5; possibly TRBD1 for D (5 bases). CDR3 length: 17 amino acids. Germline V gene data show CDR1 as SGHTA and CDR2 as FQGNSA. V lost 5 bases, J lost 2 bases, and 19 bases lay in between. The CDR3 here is CASSPNQPGNGNQPQHF. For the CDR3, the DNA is TGTGCCAGCAGCCCCAACCAGCCAGGGAATGGCAATCAGCCCCAGCATTTT. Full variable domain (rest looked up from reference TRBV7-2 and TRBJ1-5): GAGVSQSPSNKVTEKGKDVELRCDPISGHTALYWYRQSLGQGLEFLIYFQGNSAPDKSGLPSDRFSAERTGGSVSTLTIQRTQQEDSAVYLCASSPNQPGNGNQPQHFGDGTRLSIL.

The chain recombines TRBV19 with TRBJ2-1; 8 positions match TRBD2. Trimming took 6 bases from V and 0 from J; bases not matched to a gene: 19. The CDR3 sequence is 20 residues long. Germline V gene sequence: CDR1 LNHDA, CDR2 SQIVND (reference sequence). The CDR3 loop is CASSPIPGGSPTFSYNEQFF. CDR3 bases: TGTGCCAGTAGCCCCATCCCGGGGGGGTCCCCGACATTCTCCTACAATGAGCAGTTCTTC.

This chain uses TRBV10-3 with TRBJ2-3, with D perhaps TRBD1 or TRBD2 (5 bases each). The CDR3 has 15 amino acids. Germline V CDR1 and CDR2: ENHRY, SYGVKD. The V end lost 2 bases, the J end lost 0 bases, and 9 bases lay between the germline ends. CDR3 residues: CAISEAGTSTDTQYF. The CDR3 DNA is TGTGCCATCAGTGAGGCAGGGACCAGCACAGATACGCAGTATTTT.

This CDR3 reads CASSSLAVTDTQYF. CDR3 nucleotide sequence: TGTGCCAGCAGCTCTCTAGCGGTCACAGATACGCAGTATTTT. V usage is TRBV5-6 and J usage is TRBJ2-3; 7 nucleotides agree with TRBD2. The ends lost 3 bases at V and 2 bases at J; junction bases unmatched: 3. Germline loops: CDR1 SGHDT, CDR2 YYEEEE. The CDR3 spans 14 residues.

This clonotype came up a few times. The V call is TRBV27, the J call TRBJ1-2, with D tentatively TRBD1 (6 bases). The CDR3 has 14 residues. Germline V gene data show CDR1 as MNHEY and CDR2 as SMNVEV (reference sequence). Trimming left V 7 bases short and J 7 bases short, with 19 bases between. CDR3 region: CASKGWGRMFGYTF. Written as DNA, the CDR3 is TGTGCCAGCAAGGGCTGGGGGCGCATGTTTGGCTACACCTTC.

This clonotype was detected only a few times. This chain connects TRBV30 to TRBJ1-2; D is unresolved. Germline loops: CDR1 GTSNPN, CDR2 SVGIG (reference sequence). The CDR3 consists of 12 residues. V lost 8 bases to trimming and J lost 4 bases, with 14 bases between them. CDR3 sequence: CATLGGSYGYTF. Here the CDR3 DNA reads TGTGCCACATTGGGAGGATCCTATGGCTACACCTTC.

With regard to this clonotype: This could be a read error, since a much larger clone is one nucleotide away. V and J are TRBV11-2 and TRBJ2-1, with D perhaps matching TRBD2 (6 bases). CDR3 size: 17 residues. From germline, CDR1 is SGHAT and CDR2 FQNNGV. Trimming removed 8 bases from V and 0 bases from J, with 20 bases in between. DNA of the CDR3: TGTGCCAGCCCTCCTGGAGGGGCTCCTTCCTCCTACAATGAGCAGTTCTTC. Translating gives CASPPGGAPSSYNEQFF.

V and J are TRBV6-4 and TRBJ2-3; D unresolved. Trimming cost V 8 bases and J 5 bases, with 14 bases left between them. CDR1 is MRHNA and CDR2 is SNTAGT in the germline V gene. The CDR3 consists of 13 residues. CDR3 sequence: CASSDRHGDTQYF. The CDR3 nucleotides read TGTGCCAGCTCGGACCGCCACGGAGATACGCAGTATTTT.

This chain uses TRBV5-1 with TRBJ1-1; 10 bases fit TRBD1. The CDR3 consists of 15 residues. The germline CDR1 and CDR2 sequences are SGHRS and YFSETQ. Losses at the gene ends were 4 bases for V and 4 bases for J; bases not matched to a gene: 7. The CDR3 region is CASSLYGQGGTEAFF. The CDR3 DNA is TGCGCCAGCAGCCTATACGGACAGGGGGGCACTGAAGCTTTCTTT.

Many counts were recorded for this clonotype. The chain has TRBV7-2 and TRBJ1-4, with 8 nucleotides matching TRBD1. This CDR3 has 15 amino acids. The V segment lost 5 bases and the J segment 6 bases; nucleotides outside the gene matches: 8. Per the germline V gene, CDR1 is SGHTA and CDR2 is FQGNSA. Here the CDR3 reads CASSKPGTGDEKLFF. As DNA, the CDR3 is TGTGCCAGCAGCAAACCCGGGACAGGAGATGAAAAACTGTTTTTT.

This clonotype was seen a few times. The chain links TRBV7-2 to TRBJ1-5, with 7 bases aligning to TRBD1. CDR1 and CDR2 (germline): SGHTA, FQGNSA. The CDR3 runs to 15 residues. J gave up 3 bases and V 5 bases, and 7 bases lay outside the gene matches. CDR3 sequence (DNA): TGTGCCAGCAGCACTCCAGGGGGAACCAATCAGCCCCAGCATTTT. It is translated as CASSTPGGTNQPQHF.

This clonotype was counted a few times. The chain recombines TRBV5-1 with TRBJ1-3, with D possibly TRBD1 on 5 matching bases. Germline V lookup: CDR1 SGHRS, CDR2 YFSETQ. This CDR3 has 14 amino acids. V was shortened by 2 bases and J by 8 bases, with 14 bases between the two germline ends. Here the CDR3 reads CASSFGTPVDTIYF. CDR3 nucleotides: TGCGCCAGCAGCTTCGGGACTCCCGTTGACACCATATATTTT.

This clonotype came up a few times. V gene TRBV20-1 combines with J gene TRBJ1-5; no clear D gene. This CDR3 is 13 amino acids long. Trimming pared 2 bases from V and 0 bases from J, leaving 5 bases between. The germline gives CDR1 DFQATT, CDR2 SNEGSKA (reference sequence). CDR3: CSARSYSNQPQHF. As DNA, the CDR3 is TGCAGTGCTAGATCGTATAGCAATCAGCCCCAGCATTTT.

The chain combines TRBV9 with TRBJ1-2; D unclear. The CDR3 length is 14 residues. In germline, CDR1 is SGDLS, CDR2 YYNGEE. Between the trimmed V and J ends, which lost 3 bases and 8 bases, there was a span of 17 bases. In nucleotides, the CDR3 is TGTGCCAGCAGCGCCGTCGGAGGGCTCGGAGGCTACACCTTC. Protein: CASSAVGGLGGYTF.

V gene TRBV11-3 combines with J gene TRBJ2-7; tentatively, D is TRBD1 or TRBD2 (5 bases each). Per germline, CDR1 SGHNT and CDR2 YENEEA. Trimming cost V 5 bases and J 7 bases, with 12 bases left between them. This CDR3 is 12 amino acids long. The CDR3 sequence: CASSIDWGEQYF. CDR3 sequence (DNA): TGTGCCAGCAGCATCGACTGGGGGGAGCAGTACTTC.

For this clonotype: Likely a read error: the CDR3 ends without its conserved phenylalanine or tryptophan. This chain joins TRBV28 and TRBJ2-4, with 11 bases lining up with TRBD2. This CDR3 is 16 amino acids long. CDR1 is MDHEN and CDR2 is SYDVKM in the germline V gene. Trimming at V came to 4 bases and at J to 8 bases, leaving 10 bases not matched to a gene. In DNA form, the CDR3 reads TGTGCCAGCAGTTCGACTAGCGGGGCTACGGGATACATTCAGTACGTC. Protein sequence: CASSSTSGATGYIQYV.

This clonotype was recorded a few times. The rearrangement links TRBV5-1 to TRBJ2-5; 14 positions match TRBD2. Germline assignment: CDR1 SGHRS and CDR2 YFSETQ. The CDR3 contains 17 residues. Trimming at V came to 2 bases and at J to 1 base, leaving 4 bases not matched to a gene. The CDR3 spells CASSLGGLAGAQETQYF. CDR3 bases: TGCGCCAGCAGCTTAGGGGGACTAGCGGGGGCCCAAGAGACCCAGTACTTC. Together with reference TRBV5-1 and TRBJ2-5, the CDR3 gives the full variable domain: KAGVTQTPRYLIKTRGQQVTLSCSPISGHRSVSWYQQTPGQGLQFLFEYFSETQRNKGNFPGRFSGRQFSNSRSEMNVSTLELGDSALYLCASSLGGLAGAQETQYFGPGTRLLVL.

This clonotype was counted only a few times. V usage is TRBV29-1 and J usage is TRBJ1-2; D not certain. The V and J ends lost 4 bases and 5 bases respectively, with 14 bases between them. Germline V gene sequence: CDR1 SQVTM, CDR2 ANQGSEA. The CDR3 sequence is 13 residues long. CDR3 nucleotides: TGCAGCGTTGGTGTGGGAGACGGTTATGGCTACACCTTC. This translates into CSVGVGDGYGYTF.

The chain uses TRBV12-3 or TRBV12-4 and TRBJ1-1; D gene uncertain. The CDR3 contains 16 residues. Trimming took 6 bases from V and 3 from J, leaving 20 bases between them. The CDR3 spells CASSRLFRRSDTEAFF. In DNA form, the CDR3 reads TGTGCCAGCAGCAGACTCTTCAGGCGATCAGACACTGAAGCTTTCTTT.

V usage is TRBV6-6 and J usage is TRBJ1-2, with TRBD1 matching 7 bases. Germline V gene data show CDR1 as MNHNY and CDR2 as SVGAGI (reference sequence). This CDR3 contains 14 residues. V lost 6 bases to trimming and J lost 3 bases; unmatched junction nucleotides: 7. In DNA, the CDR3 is TGTGCCAGCAGCTCGACAGGGATTCACTATGGCTACACCTTC. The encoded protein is CASSSTGIHYGYTF.

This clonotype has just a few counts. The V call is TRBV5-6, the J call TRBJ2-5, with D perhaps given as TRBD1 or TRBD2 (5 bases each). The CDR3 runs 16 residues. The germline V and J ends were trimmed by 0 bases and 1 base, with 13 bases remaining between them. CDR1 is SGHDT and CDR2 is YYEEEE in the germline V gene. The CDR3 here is CASSLVGDGRQETQYF. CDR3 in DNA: TGTGCCAGCAGCTTGGTAGGGGACGGGCGCCAAGAGACCCAGTACTTC.

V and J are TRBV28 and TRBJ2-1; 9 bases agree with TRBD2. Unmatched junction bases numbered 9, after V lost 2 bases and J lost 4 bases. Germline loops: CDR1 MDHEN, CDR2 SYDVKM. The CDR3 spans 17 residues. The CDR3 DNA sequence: TGTGCCAGCAGTTTAAGGTCTAGCGGGGCCAGATACAATGAGCAGTTCTTC. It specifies CASSLRSSGARYNEQFF.

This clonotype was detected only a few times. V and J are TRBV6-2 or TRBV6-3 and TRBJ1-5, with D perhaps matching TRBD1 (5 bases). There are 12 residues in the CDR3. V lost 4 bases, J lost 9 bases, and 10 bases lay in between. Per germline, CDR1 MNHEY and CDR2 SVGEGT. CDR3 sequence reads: CASSFRDSPQHF. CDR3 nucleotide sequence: TGTGCCAGCAGTTTTCGGGACTCGCCCCAGCATTTT.

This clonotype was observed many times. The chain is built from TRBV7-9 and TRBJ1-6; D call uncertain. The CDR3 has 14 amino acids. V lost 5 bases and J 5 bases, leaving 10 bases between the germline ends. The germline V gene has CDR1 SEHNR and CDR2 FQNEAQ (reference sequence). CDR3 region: CASSLGRNNSPLHF. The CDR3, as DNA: TGTGCCAGCAGCCTCGGTAGGAATAATTCACCCCTCCACTTT.

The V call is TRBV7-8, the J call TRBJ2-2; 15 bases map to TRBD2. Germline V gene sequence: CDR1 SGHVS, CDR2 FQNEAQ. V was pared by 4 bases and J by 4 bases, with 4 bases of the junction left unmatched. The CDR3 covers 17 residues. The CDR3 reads CASSSRTSGGGTGELFF. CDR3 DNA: TGTGCCAGCAGCTCCAGGACTAGCGGGGGGGGCACCGGGGAGCTGTTTTTT.

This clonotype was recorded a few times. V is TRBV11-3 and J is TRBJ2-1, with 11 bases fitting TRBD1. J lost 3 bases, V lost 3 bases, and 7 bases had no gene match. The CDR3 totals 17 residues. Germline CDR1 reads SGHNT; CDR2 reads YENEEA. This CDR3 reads CASSLNPGTGGYNEQFF. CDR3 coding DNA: TGTGCCAGCAGCTTGAATCCCGGGACAGGGGGCTACAATGAGCAGTTCTTC.